This TCR beta chain stems from a study of spatial heterogeneity in lung cancer (dated by TCRdb to about 2019). In the study overall: Beta-chain transcripts were consistently detected in greater numbers than alpha-chain transcripts, which likely reflected higher beta-chain transcript abundance. In the raw uncorrected reads, each unique combination of TCR and UMI appeared more than ten times on average. The study quantitatively compared TCR alpha and beta repertoires across multiple tumor regions, matched nontumor lung and blood in non-small cell lung cancer. TCR repertoire features were related to nonsynonymous mutation counts determined by whole-exome sequencing of tumor tissue. At surgery, both alpha and beta chains were TCR-sequenced in roughly 200 tumor regions, about 64 matched nontumor lung samples and some 56 PBMC samples. Results the study describes overall, beyond this receptor: Ubiquitous expanded tumor TCRs showed up in blood more often at tumor resection than at routine follow-up. Additional single-cell paired TCR alpha and beta sequencing was considered necessary to confirm, at a functional level, the hypothesis that regional TCRs recognize regional mutations.

Receptor amplification or capture employed 5' RACE. Sequencing took place on a NextSeq 500. To allow correction of PCR and sequencing errors, the TCR library protocol tagged every TCR cDNA molecule with a unique molecular identifier. The authors processed their data as follows. TCR identification, UMI-based error correction and CDR3 extraction were all carried out with Decombinator tools. Expanded TCRs were defined as those above a frequency of 2 per 1,000, corresponding to the top 1% of the tumor frequency distribution. Rényi diversity was computed with the R vegan package after subsampling each repertoire 100 times to 5,000 TCRs. CDR3 similarity networks were built from amino acid triplet string-kernel similarity, connecting CDR3s with pairwise similarity above 0.82. The raw public data were reprocessed by TCRdb itself: fastp quality trimming at Q25, MiXCR clonotype calling, in-frame beta chains only. Each entry is one CDR3 protein sequence, shown with its most common DNA and genes. Here the V and J calls rest on TCRdb's processing, not on the authors' analysis. The sample includes around 60,000 distinct CDR3 sequences, with roughly 7.9% observed a single time. Together, the top ten hold about 16% of the sample.

The V end gives up 4 bases and the J end 0 bases, leaving 5 bases in the junction not matched to a gene. Reading from cysteine to phenylalanine, the CDR3 counts 17 amino acids. This entry keeps only the CDR3 DNA: 51 bases, framed from base 1. Details on this clonotype: It lacks a known antigen. No per-base quality is available; no much larger clone lies one base away.

The time point label, as the study defines it: sample taken at primary tumor resection. Whole RNA extracted from tumor and nontumor lung tissue, or from cryopreserved PBMC samples, was used for TCR sequencing without cell sorting. The donors were 65 to 90 patients from the lung TRACERx cohort who had early-stage, untreated non-small cell lung cancer. Only patients with enough RNA available from two or more tumor regions were chosen for TCR sequencing. Here the sequenced sample was PBMCs, taken at surgery. The V gene is TRBV12-3 or TRBV12-4 and the J gene is TRBJ2-1; 11 nucleotides in the junction match TRBD2. The source of this sequence is a female donor with early-stage non-small cell lung cancer. The DNA reads as follows: TGTGCCAGCAGTTCGGCTAGCGGGGGGAGCTCCTACAATGAGCAGTTCTTC. Its amino acids are CASSSASGGSSYNEQFF.